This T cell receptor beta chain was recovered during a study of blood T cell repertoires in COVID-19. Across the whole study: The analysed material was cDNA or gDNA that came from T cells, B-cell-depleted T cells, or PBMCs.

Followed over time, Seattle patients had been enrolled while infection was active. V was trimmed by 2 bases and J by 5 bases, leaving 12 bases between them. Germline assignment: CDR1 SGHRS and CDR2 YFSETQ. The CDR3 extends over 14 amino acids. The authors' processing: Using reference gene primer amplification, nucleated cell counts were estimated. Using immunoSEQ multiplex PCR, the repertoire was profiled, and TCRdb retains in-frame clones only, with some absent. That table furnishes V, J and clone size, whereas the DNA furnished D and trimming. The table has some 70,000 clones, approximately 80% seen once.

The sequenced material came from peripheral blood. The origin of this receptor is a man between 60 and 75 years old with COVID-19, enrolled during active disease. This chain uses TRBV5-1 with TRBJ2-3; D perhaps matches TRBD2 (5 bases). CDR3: CASSLSRAGDTQYF. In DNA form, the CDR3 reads TGCGCCAGCAGCTTAAGTCGGGCGGGAGATACGCAGTATTTT.